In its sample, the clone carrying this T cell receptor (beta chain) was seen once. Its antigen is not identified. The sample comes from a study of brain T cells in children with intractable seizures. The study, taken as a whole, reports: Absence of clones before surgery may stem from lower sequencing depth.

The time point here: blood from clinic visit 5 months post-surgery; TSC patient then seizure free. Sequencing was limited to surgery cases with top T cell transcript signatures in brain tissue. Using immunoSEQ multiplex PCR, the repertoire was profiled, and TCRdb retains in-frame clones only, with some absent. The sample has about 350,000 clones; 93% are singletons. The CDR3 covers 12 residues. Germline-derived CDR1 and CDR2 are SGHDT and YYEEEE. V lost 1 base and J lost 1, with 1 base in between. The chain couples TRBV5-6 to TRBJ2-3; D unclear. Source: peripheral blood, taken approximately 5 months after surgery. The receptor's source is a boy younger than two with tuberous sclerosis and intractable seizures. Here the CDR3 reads CASSLRTDTQYF. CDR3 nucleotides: TGTGCCAGCAGCTTGCGCACAGATACGCAGTATTTT.